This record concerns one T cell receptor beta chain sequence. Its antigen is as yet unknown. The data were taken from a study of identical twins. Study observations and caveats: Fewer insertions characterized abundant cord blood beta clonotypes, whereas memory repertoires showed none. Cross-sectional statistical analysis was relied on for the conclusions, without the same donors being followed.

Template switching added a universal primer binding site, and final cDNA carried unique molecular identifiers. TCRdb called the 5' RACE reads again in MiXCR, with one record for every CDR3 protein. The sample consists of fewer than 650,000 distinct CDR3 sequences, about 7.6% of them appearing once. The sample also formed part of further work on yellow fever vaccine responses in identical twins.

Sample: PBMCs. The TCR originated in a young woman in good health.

This chain's CDR3 is CASSVEASGRGGQFF. DNA of the CDR3: TGTGCCAGCAGCGTAGAGGCTAGCGGGAGGGGGGGGCAGTTCTTC. The chain is built from TRBV9 and TRBJ2-1, with 12 bases matching TRBD2. After removal of 0 bases from V and 12 bases from J, the junction contained 7 bases not matched to a gene. CDR1 SGDLS and CDR2 YYNGEE come from the germline V gene. This CDR3 has 15 residues.